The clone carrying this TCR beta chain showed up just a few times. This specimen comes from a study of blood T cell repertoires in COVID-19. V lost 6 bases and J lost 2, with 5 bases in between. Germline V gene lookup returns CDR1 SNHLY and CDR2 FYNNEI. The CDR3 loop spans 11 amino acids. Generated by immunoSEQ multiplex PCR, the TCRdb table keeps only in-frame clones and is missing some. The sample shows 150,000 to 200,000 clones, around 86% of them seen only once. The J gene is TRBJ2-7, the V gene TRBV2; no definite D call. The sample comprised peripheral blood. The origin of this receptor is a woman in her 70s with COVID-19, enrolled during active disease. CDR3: CASRETYEQYF. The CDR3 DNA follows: TGTGCCAGCAGGGAGACCTACGAGCAGTACTTC.